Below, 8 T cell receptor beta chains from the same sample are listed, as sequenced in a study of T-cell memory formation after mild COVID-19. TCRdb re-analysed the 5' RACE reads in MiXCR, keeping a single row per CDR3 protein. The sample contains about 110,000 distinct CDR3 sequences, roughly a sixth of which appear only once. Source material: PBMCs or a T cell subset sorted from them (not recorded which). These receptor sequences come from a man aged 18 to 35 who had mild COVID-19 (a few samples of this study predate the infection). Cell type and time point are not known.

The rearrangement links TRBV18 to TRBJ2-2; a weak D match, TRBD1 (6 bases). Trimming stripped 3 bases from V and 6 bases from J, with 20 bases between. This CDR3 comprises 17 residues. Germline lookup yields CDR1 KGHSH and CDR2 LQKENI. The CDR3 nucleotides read TGTGCCAGCTCACCCCGTGGGGGCGCTACGGGACCCGGGGAGCTGTTTTTT. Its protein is CASSPRGGATGPGELFF. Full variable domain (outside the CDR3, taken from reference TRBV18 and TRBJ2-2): NAGVMQNPRHLVRRRGQEARLRCSPMKGHSHVYWYRQLPEEGLKFMVYLQKENIIDESGMPKERFSAEFPKEGPSILRIQQVVRGDSAAYFCASSPRGGATGPGELFFGEGSRLTVL.

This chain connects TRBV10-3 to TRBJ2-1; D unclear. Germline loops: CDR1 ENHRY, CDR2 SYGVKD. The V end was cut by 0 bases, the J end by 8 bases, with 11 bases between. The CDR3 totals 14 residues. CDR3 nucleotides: TGTGCCATCAGTGAGTCTCCCCACCCGGATGAGCAGTTCTTC. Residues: CAISESPHPDEQFF.

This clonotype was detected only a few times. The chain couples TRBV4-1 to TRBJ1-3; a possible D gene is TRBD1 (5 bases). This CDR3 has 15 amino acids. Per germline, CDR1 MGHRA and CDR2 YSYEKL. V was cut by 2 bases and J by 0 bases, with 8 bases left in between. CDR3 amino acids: CASSQPRDSGNTIYF. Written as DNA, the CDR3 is TGCGCCAGCAGCCAACCCAGGGACTCTGGAAACACCATATATTTT.

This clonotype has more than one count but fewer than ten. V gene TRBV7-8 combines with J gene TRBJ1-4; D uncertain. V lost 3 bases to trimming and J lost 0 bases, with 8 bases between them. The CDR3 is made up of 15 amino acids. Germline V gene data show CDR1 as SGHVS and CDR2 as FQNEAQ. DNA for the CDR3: TGTGCCAGCAGCTTTAATGGGGCAACTAATGAAAAACTGTTTTTT. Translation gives CASSFNGATNEKLFF.

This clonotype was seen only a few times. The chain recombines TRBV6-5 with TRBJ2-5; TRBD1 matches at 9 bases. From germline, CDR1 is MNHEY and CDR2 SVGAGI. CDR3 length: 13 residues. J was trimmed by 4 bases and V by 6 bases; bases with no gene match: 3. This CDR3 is CASSGQGRETQYF. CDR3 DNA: TGTGCCAGCAGCGGACAGGGGAGAGAGACCCAGTACTTC.

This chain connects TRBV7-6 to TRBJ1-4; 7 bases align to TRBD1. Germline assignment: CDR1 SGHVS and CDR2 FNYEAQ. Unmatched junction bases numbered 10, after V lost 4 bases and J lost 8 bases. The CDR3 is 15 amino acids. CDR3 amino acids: CASSSLTGTDEKLFF. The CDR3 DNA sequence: TGTGCCAGCAGCTCCCTGACAGGGACGGACGAAAAACTGTTTTTT.

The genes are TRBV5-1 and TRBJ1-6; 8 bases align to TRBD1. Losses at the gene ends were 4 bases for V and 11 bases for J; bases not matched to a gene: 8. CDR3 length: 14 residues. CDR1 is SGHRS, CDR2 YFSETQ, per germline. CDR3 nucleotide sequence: TGCGCCAGCAGCGTCCAGGGGGCGCGGACACCCCTCCACTTT. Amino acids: CASSVQGARTPLHF.

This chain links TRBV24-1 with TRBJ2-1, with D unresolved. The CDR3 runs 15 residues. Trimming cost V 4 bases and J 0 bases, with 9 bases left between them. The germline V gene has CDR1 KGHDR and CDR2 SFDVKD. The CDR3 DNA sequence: TGTGCCACCAGTGACGACATGGGCTCCTACAATGAGCAGTTCTTC. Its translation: CATSDDMGSYNEQFF.